The entry below gives a single T cell receptor beta chain sequence along with its context. Its antigen remains unidentified. Base qualities are not provided; no much larger clone lies one nucleotide away. Every donor in the study was a healthy Caucasian. The data belong to a study of identical twins (dated by TCRdb to the mid-2010s). Background on the whole study: The study deep-sequenced TCR alpha and beta repertoires from monozygotic twins, unrelated adults of various ages and cord blood to test whether fetal clonotypes persist. To rule out contamination, replicate twin experiments were performed at different times with different library preparation protocols. Overall study outcomes, separate from this receptor: Because the same donors could not be followed over many years, the conclusions depended on cross-sectional statistical analysis. Abundant cord blood beta clonotypes carried fewer insertions; young adult naive repertoires showed a weaker similar trend, while memory repertoires showed none. Compared with coincidental sharing between unrelated individuals, out-of-frame TCR alpha sequences shared between twins had an excess of sequences with low generation probability. Recombination models systematically underestimated out-of-frame TCR alpha sharing in monozygotic twins but agreed with sharing between unrelated individuals. Excess twin sharing in beta out-of-frame sequences was weaker because fewer shared sequences lowered the signal-to-noise ratio. Invariant T cells such as MAIT and iNKT could partly confound zero-insertion analyses, although diverse VJ usage argued against such confounding for most clonotypes.

The library was built by means of 5' RACE. The run used an Illumina HiSeq 2000. Template switching introduced a universal primer binding site; the final cDNA contained a unique molecular identifier, enabling accurate counting of TCR cDNA molecules. Specific primers in the conserved constant-segment region were used to synthesize first-strand cDNA for the TCR alpha and beta chains. To control for contamination, each cDNA library was double barcoded with a SMART-Mk sample barcode plus Illumina barcodes. Two successive PCR steps introduced TruSeq adapter sequences along with Illumina sample barcodes. The TCR alpha and beta cDNA libraries were sequenced on the Illumina HiSeq platform using custom primers. The authors' pipeline ran thus. Unique molecular identifiers were extracted from raw reads with MiGEC, and CDR3 positions were determined with MiXCR. Recombination models were inferred per individual with the repgenHMM and IGoR tools using an EM algorithm. The analysis of shared clonotypes was done with the tcR package in R, with sharing normalized by the product of cloneset sizes. Out-of-frame nonproductive sequences were analyzed to study raw recombination free of thymic and clonal selection effects. TCRdb reworked the public reads: Q25 trimming with fastp, MiXCR clone assembly, productive beta chains retained. Each entry merges the rows of one CDR3 protein and shows their most common DNA and genes. The V and J calls shown here were made by TCRdb, not taken from the authors' results. This sample holds 1,800,000 or so distinct CDR3 sequences; about 30% were observed only once. Clones ranked in the top ten supply about 0.27% of the sample.

Trimming at the junction amounts to 5 bases on V and 4 bases on J, and the germline ends lie 12 bases apart. From the germline V gene, CDR1 is SGHRS and CDR2 is YFSETQ. The CDR3 measures 13 amino acids from cysteine to phenylalanine. Solely the CDR3 DNA is kept, with 39 bases framed from the first base. The chain employs TRBV5-1 and TRBJ1-1, with the identity of the D gene unclear. Material: cord blood. The origin of this receptor is a newborn girl in good health. The DNA reads TGCGCCAGCAGTAATCAGTATGGCACTGAAGCTTTCTTT. Protein translation: CASSNQYGTEAFF.